This TCR beta chain was sequenced during a study of CD8 T cells in cerebrospinal fluid in Alzheimer's disease. This CDR3 comprises 14 residues. The V gene's germline CDR1 is DFQATT and CDR2 SNEGSKA (reference sequence). Each CDR3 protein gets one entry in TCRdb, which reprocessed the 10x single-cell sequencing reads and gives no DNA. The sample includes roughly 1,100 distinct CDR3 sequences. Its frequency marks this clonotype as medium-sized. The sample consisted of cerebrospinal fluid. The chain is built from TRBV20-1 and TRBJ2-7; no DNA is available, so the TRBD1 call from TCRdb remains unchecked. The receptor comes from a human donor in good health. The CDR3 here is CSARMTWGTYEQYF.